This T cell receptor beta chain is drawn from a study of PD-1 blockade in classical Hodgkin lymphoma. General study findings and limits: CD4+ TCR diversity, unlike CD8+, rose significantly by C4D1. Exclusion applied to patients who initiated nivolumab less than 1 year following ASCT.

Germline CDR1 MNHNY, CDR2 SVGAGI (reference sequence). Between the trimmed V and J ends, which lost 2 bases and 3 bases, there was a span of 13 bases. The CDR3 covers 15 residues. Time point reported: cycle 4 day 1 (C4D1), after 5 to 7 weeks of nivolumab. With no exception, relapse followed autologous stem cell transplantation in all patients, and brentuximab vedotin exposure varied. Investigators isolated CD4+ T cells from thawed PBMCs through magnetic negative selection. Details on this clone: What it binds is unknown.

The table came from immunoSEQ multiplex PCR; TCRdb's copy has only in-frame clones and leaves some out. The table has about 30,000 clones, more than 80% seen once. This chain links TRBV6-6 with TRBJ1-1; D call uncertain. Specimen: CD4+ T cells from blood, collected before the fourth cycle of nivolumab. The sequence was collected from a human donor with classical Hodgkin lymphoma. CDR3 loop: CASSYELGGDTEAFF. The CDR3 nucleotides are TGTGCCAGCAGTTACGAATTGGGAGGAGACACTGAAGCTTTCTTT.